These T cell receptor beta chains were read from a single sample in a study of shared clonotypes between healthy human individuals. TCRdb's copy holds only in-frame clones and misses some; the assay was immunoSEQ multiplex PCR. The sample consists of about 1.9 million clones, just under 95% of them appearing once. Source material: naive CD8+ T cells from PBMCs. These receptors came from a man aged 18 to 30 in good health. Some clones in this sample may be carry-over from other donors' samples. The CDR3 runs from the conserved cysteine through the conserved F or W.

TRBJ2-3 TRBV5-1 CASSLALAGQGISDTQYF
TRBJ2-7 TRBV5-8 CASSPRTDIYEQYF
TRBJ2-2 TRBV11-1 CASSYIPGLERVGELFF
TRBJ2-1 TRBV30 CAWSGVKSSYNEQFF
TRBJ2-2 TRBV27 CASSLQDVRQGTGELFF
TRBJ1-1 TRBV15 CATSSRDSEAGAFF
TRBJ2-2 TRBV7-7 CALRERRTGELFF
TRBJ2-5 TRBV5-3 CASRGGMRLQETQYF
TRBJ2-7 TRBV14 CASSQDQVGEQYF
TRBJ2-3 TRBV5-1 CASYYGDTQYF
TRBJ2-3 TRBV4-1 CASSPTRGGRAGDTQYF
TRBJ2-7 TRBV11-3 CASSGPTYEQYF
TRBJ1-2 TRBV21-1 CASSKGGTECYGYTF
TRBJ2-4 TRBV19 CASSLAPDTIAKNIQYF
TRBJ1-3 TRBV6-1 CASSVRGTGNTIYF
TRBJ2-2 TRBV7-7 CASSSGTQANTGELFF
TRBJ2-1 TRBV15 CATRGGTSYNEQFF
TRBJ2-4 TRBV10-3 CAHGDFSRTKNIQYF
TRBJ2-2 TRBV19 CASSTDITIGELFF
TRBJ2-2 TRBV5-1 CASAVGWGPPGELFF
TRBJ2-3 TRBV27 CATPLGGTGTDTQYF
TRBJ2-7 TRBV28 CASSFATPSYEQYF
TRBJ2-4 TRBV7-9 CASSLGQVGDKNIQYF
TRBJ2-1 TRBV27 CASRPYDRFSDEQFF
TRBJ2-7 TRBV7-9 CASSLLGTGNYEQYF
TRBJ2-7 TRBV5-1 CASSLELAAYEQYF
TRBJ2-1 TRBV11-3 CASSAGTSNEQFF
TRBJ2-5 TRBV7-9 CASSLSDASNGETQYF
TRBJ1-1 TRBV5-4 CASSPLTAMNTEAFF
TRBJ2-7 TRBV7-8 CASSLGLAGGREQYF
TRBJ2-7 TRBV7-2 CASSLVPGAYEQYF
TRBJ2-1 TRBV5-6 CASSLAAGERNEQFF
TRBJ2-7 TRBV28 CASSFSALEQYF
TRBJ2-1 TRBV29-1 CSVVEGYGNEQFF
TRBJ2-7 TRBV27 CASSLTSIDEQYF
TRBJ2-7 TRBV7-8 CASSTRDGLSYEQYF
TRBJ2-3 TRBV7-2 CASSLGLAGTDTQYF
TRBJ2-5 TRBV11-2 CASSLGPAGEEETQYF
TRBJ2-7 TRBV27 CASSWTANYEQYF
TRBJ1-2 TRBV29-1 CSVEVGRTTRNYGYTF
TRBJ2-1 TRBV7-9 CASSLGLAGEQFF
TRBJ2-4 TRBV7-2 CASSLEILGSLAKNIQYF
TRBJ2-3 TRBV27 CASSLHTPADLGAQYF
TRBJ1-1 TRBV10-2 CASRRQGAGTEAFF
TRBJ2-7 TRBV10-2 CASSDVRFPNEQYF
TRBJ2-5 TRBV27 CASSLSLAVQETQYF
TRBJ2-7 TRBV27 CASSTLSTESPYEQYF
TRBJ1-2 TRBV5-4 CASQKDIGVEGYTF
TRBJ2-2 TRBV9 CASSALNTGELFF
TRBJ1-2 TRBV16 CASSQSIESFNYGYTF
TRBJ2-7 TRBV6-1 CASRRGNSYEQYF
TRBJ2-7 TRBV4-1 CASSHPGQGIYEQYF
TRBJ1-5 TRBV19 CASSTGQGRSQPQHF
TRBJ2-1 TRBV19 CASSDAPGLAGGPSEQFF
TRBJ2-5 TRBV10-3 CAISVTDQETQYF
TRBJ2-7 TRBV7-9 CASSPGRGEDYEQYF